The 22 T cell receptor beta chains below come from one sample, sequenced in a study of blood T cell repertoires in COVID-19. Clones were sequenced by immunoSEQ multiplex PCR, and TCRdb holds only the in-frame ones, with some missing. The profile shows fewer than 50,000 clones, around 83% of them singletons. What was sequenced was peripheral blood. All receptors derive from a woman aged 80 or over with active or convalescent COVID-19.

The chain links TRBV9 to TRBJ2-1; 7 positions agree with TRBD2. CDR3 length: 14 residues. In germline, CDR1 is SGDLS, CDR2 YYNGEE. V lost 2 bases to trimming and J lost 8 bases; unmatched junction nucleotides: 7. The CDR3 nucleotides read TGTGCCAGCAGCGTCGACCTACTAGCGTATGAGCAGTTCTTC. This encodes CASSVDLLAYEQFF.

A single count supports this clone. The chain employs TRBV28 and TRBJ1-6; no reliable D call. This CDR3 spans 11 amino acids. Looked up from germline, CDR1 is MDHEN and CDR2 is SYDVKM. V lost 7 bases and J 7 bases, leaving 5 bases between the germline ends. CDR3 DNA sequence: TGTGCCAGCACCGGGAATTCACCCCTCCACTTT. It yields the protein CASTGNSPLHF.

The J gene is TRBJ2-2, the V gene TRBV6-5; D is uncertain. The CDR3 has 12 residues. Trimming took 7 bases from V and 0 from J, leaving 3 bases between them. From germline, CDR1 is MNHEY and CDR2 SVGAGI. The DNA for the CDR3 is TGTGCCAGCAACTCGAACACCGGGGAGCTGTTTTTT. It specifies CASNSNTGELFF.

The V call is TRBV18, the J call TRBJ1-2; possible D gene TRBD1, 5 bases. The CDR3 runs 13 residues. The germline V gene encodes CDR1 KGHSH and CDR2 LQKENI. V lost 6 bases, J lost 2 bases, and 10 bases lay in between. The CDR3 is CASSSDRNYGYTF. The CDR3 DNA sequence: TGTGCCAGCTCGTCCGACAGAAACTATGGCTACACCTTC.

The genes are TRBV19 and TRBJ1-1; D not certain. From germline, CDR1 is LNHDA and CDR2 SQIVND (reference sequence). The CDR3 spans 13 residues. Between the trimmed V and J ends, which lost 2 bases and 3 bases, there was a span of 7 bases. In DNA, the CDR3 is TGTGCCAGTAGTATAACGGGAGACACTGAAGCTTTCTTT. This codes for CASSITGDTEAFF.

This clone came up a few times. The V call is TRBV6-6, the J call TRBJ1-5; 7 bases fit TRBD1. V lost 5 bases and J lost 0; bases outside the gene matches: 4. The CDR3 extends over 15 amino acids. The germline gives CDR1 MNHNY, CDR2 SVGAGI (reference sequence). The CDR3 DNA reads as TGTGCCAGCAGTACGGGACAGATTAGCAATCAGCCCCAGCATTTT. The encoded protein is CASSTGQISNQPQHF.

The chain is built from TRBV28 and TRBJ2-3; TRBD2 matches 7 bases. The CDR3 has 16 amino acids. The trim removed 5 bases at V and 1 base at J, leaving 9 bases unmatched. From germline, CDR1 is MDHEN and CDR2 SYDVKM. The CDR3: CASSTLAVGGTDTQYF. The CDR3 DNA sequence: TGTGCCAGCAGTACCCTAGCGGTAGGGGGCACAGATACGCAGTATTTT.

This sequence joins TRBV23-1 and TRBJ2-4; no definite D call. TRBV23-1 is labeled an ORF, and its function is uncertain. Trimming took 7 bases from V and 8 from J, leaving 15 bases between them. The CDR3 totals 13 residues. The CDR3 DNA is TGCGCCAGCACACCTTCAGAGGCGTACATTCAGTACTTC. The encoded protein is CASTPSEAYIQYF.

This chain links TRBV19 with TRBJ1-2; 10 positions agree with TRBD1. The CDR3 is 14 residues long. The junction had 7 bases not matched to a gene; V was cut back by 4 bases and J by 8 bases. CDR1 and CDR2 (germline): LNHDA, SQIVND (reference sequence). The CDR3 sequence: CASSSRDRGTGYTF. The CDR3 nucleotides are TGTGCCAGTAGTAGCCGGGACAGGGGCACGGGCTACACCTTC.

This rearrangement joins TRBV5-1 to TRBJ1-2; 8 bases are a match to TRBD1. This CDR3 spans 13 amino acids. Germline V CDR1 and CDR2: SGHRS, YFSETQ. The trim removed 0 bases at V and 5 bases at J, leaving 0 bases unmatched. The CDR3 region is CASSLDRGYGYTF. In nucleotides, the CDR3 is TGCGCCAGCAGCTTGGACAGGGGGTATGGCTACACCTTC.

The J gene is TRBJ1-2, the V gene TRBV5-4; the D is unclear. Trimming removed 1 base at V and 4 bases at J, with 11 bases between. CDR1 is SGHNT and CDR2 is YYREEE in the germline V gene (reference sequence). This CDR3 has 14 amino acids. CDR3 nucleotides: TGTGCCAGCAGCTTGCAGCAGGAATTCTATGGCTACACCTTC. As protein: CASSLQQEFYGYTF.

The chain uses TRBV20-1 and TRBJ1-1, with TRBD1 as a possible D gene (5 bases). V was trimmed by 3 bases and J by 5 bases, leaving 16 bases between them. Per germline, CDR1 DFQATT and CDR2 SNEGSKA (reference sequence). CDR3 length: 14 residues. CDR3 nucleotides: TGCAGTGCTAGTTTCGGGGGGAGTCGGACTGAAGCTTTCTTT. Amino acid sequence: CSASFGGSRTEAFF.

In this sample, this clone turned up a few times. The V call is TRBV19, the J call TRBJ2-7, with 11 bases identical to TRBD2. Germline trimming cut 5 bases from V and 4 bases from J; bases unmatched to any gene: 4. This CDR3 has 14 residues. The germline V gene encodes CDR1 LNHDA and CDR2 SQIVND (reference sequence). In DNA, the CDR3 is TGTGCCAGTAGTCCACGACTAGCGGGATACGAGCAGTACTTC. This encodes CASSPRLAGYEQYF. Combining the CDR3 with reference TRBV19 and TRBJ2-7 gives the whole variable domain DGGITQSPKYLFRKEGQNVTLSCEQNLNHDAMYWYRQDPGQGLRLIYYSQIVNDFQKGDIAEGYSVSREKKESFPLTVTSAQKNPTAFYLCASSPRLAGYEQYFGPGTRLTVT.

This chain uses TRBV7-3 with TRBJ2-1; the match to TRBD1 covers 8 bases. The CDR3 is 16 residues long. Trimming removed 2 bases from V and 4 bases from J; junction bases left unmatched: 7. The germline CDR1 and CDR2 sequences are SGHTA and FQGTGA. CDR3 in amino acids: CASSLQGARVYNEQFF. CDR3 bases: TGTGCCAGCAGCTTACAGGGGGCTCGAGTGTACAATGAGCAGTTCTTC.

This clone showed up just a few times. The CDR3 reads CASRDRGRGYTF. The CDR3 DNA follows: TGTGCCAGCAGAGACAGGGGAAGGGGCTACACCTTC. The V gene is TRBV6-4, the J gene TRBJ1-2; 8 bases are shared with TRBD1. Germline values: CDR1 MRHNA, CDR2 SNTAGT. There are 12 residues in the CDR3. The V and J ends lost 6 bases and 8 bases, in that order; junction bases with no gene match: 5.

This sequence joins TRBV7-3 and TRBJ2-2, with 7 bases matching TRBD1. V lost 5 bases and J lost 5; bases outside the gene matches: 5. CDR3 size: 14 residues. Germline CDR1 reads SGHTA; CDR2 reads FQGTGA. In DNA form, the CDR3 reads TGTGCCAGCAGCCTCGACAGGGAGACCGGGGAGCTGTTTTTT. It translates to CASSLDRETGELFF.

V gene TRBV10-3 combines with J gene TRBJ2-7, with D maybe TRBD2 (5 bases). The CDR3 is made up of 13 amino acids. Germline CDR1 and CDR2: ENHRY and SYGVKD. V dropped 0 bases and J dropped 7 bases, with 10 bases sitting between them. The CDR3 is CAISESEGNEQYF. CDR3 sequence (DNA): TGTGCCATCAGTGAGTCCGAGGGTAATGAGCAGTACTTC.

The V and J genes are TRBV29-1 and TRBJ1-1; possibly TRBD1 for D (5 bases). Germline values: CDR1 SQVTM, CDR2 ANQGSEA. Between the trimmed V and J ends, which lost 7 bases and 3 bases, there was a span of 15 bases. This CDR3 spans 13 amino acids. The CDR3 sequence: CSATQLGDTEAFF. CDR3 nucleotide sequence: TGCAGCGCCACGCAGCTAGGGGACACTGAAGCTTTCTTT.

This clone appeared many times. The V gene is TRBV3-1 (or the pseudogene TRBV3-2), the J gene TRBJ2-7; D remains ambiguous. The germline V and J ends were trimmed by 2 bases and 4 bases, with 6 bases remaining between them. The CDR3 sequence is 12 residues long. Germline V lookup: CDR1 LGHDT, CDR2 YNNKEL (reference sequence). The CDR3 protein is CASSQSRYEQYF. The CDR3 DNA reads as TGTGCCAGCAGCCAAAGCAGGTACGAGCAGTACTTC.

This clone was detected a few times. The chain uses TRBV6-1 and TRBJ1-3, with a possible D match to TRBD1 (6 bases). The CDR3 length is 14 residues. Germline V gene lookup returns CDR1 MNHNS and CDR2 SASEGT. Trimming pared 2 bases from V and 4 bases from J, leaving 9 bases between. The CDR3 region has the DNA TGTGCCAGCAGTGAAACAGGGTGGGGAAACACCATATATTTT. Translating gives CASSETGWGNTIYF.

The CDR3 loop reads CAWTQGVVTEAFF. The CDR3 region has the DNA TGTGCCTGGACCCAGGGGGTGGTCACTGAAGCTTTCTTT. The V and J genes are TRBV30 and TRBJ1-1, with TRBD1 matching over 7 bases. From germline, CDR1 is GTSNPN and CDR2 SVGIG (reference sequence). The CDR3 runs to 13 residues. Trimming took 4 bases from V and 4 from J; bases not matched to a gene: 6. The full variable domain, rest sourced from reference TRBV30 and TRBJ1-1, is SQTIHQWPATLVQPVGSPLSLECTVEGTSNPNLYWYRQAAGRGLQLLFYSVGIGQISSEVPQNLSASRPQDRQFILSSKKLLLSDSGFYLCAWTQGVVTEAFFGQGTRLTVV.

The V gene is TRBV4-1, the J gene TRBJ2-7, with 8 bases aligning to TRBD2. V lost 4 bases and J lost 6; bases outside the gene matches: 11. CDR3 length: 15 amino acids. The germline gives CDR1 MGHRA, CDR2 YSYEKL. CDR3 DNA: TGCGCCAGCAGCCGAAGGGGACTAGAGGGGGGCGAGCAGTACTTC. It encodes CASSRRGLEGGEQYF.